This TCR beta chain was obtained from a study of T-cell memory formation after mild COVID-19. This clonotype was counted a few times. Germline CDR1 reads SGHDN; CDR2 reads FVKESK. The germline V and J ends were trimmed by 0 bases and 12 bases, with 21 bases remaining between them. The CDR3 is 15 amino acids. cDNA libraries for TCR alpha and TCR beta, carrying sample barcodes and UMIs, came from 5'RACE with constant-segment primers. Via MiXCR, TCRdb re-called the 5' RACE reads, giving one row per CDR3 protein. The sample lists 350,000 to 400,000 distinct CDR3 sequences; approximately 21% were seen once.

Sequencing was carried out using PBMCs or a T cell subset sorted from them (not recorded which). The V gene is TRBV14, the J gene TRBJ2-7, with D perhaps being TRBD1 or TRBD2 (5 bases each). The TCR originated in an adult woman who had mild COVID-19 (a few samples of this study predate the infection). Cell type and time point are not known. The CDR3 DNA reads TGTGCCAGCAGCCAAGACGCCAGATTTGGGGGAGTACCGTACTTC. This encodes CASSQDARFGGVPYF.